The 30 T cell receptor beta chains below come from one sample, sequenced in a study of T cell clonality in common variable immunodeficiency. Sequencing was performed with immunoSEQ multiplex PCR; in TCRdb, only in-frame clones are kept and a portion is missing. The sample presents tens of thousands of clones, none singletons. Sequenced material: peripheral blood mononuclear cells. All receptors derive from a person between 18 and 69 years old in good health.

This clone was seen ten or more times. The read gets to within 3 residues of the CDR3 end, and the germline J gene fills in the rest. The chain recombines TRBV19 with TRBJ2-2; TRBD1 matches 7 bases. Germline V lookup: CDR1 LNHDA, CDR2 SQIVND (reference sequence). The V and J ends lost 9 bases and 0 bases, in that order; junction bases with no gene match: 13. The CDR3 spans 17 residues. CDR3 DNA (partial): TGTGCCAGCCGTGACAGGGCTCAGGGCGCGAACACCGGGGAG. It codes for CASRDRAQGANTGE. The whole CDR3 region reads CASRDRAQGANTGELFF.

This clone was seen many times. The CDR3 end is not reached by the read, which stops 3 residues before it; the germline J gene fills it in. The rearrangement uses TRBV7-8 and TRBJ2-7; 10 positions match TRBD2. The CDR3 loop spans 15 amino acids. J lost 6 bases, V lost 1 base, and 6 bases had no gene match. Germline V CDR1 and CDR2: SGHVS, FQNEAQ. CDR3 in amino acids: CASSLEEREGREQYF. CDR3 bases read: TGTGCCAGCAGCTTAGAGGAGCGGGAGGGCCGCGAG.

The table lists this clone with many counts. The missing CDR3 end, 3 residues past where the read stops, is filled in from the germline J gene. The chain combines TRBV20-1 with TRBJ2-7; possibly TRBD2 for D (5 bases). The V gene lost 6 bases and the J gene lost 5 bases, with 11 bases spanning the gap. Germline assignment: CDR1 DFQATT and CDR2 SNEGSKA (reference sequence). This CDR3 spans 11 amino acids. Partial CDR3 DNA: TGCAGTGCCAGACTCGGGGACGAG. Amino acids: CSARLGDE. The CDR3 in its entirety is CSARLGDEQYF.

Details on this clone: The sequenced fragment ends 3 residues before the CDR3 boundary, so the rest is inferred from the germline J gene. V usage is TRBV7-2 and J usage is TRBJ1-2, with D maybe TRBD1 (6 bases). Germline loops: CDR1 SGHTA, CDR2 FQGNSA. The CDR3 has 15 amino acids. Here the CDR3 reads CASSLWGPYTDTYTF. The sequenced CDR3 bases are TGTGCCAGCAGCTTGTGGGGGCCCTACACAGATACC.

This clone has at least ten counts. The read is 3 residues too short to cover the CDR3 end, so that end is filled in from the germline J gene. This chain joins TRBV20-1 and TRBJ2-5, with 8 bases identical to TRBD1. Germline V CDR1 and CDR2: DFQATT, SNEGSKA (reference sequence). V dropped 6 bases and J dropped 5; count of bases not matched to a gene: 11. The CDR3 is made up of 14 amino acids. Incomplete CDR3 DNA: TGCAGTGCCAAGGACAGGGCTGAGACGGAGACC. Its protein product is CSAKDRAETET. The CDR3 as a whole reads CSAKDRAETETQYF.

This clone occurred many times. Read data end 3 residues before the CDR3 end; the end is taken from the germline J gene. The V call is TRBV2, the J call TRBJ2-7, with D unclear. Per germline, CDR1 SNHLY and CDR2 FYNNEI. V lost 2 bases, J lost 4 bases, and 15 bases lay in between. The CDR3 has 15 residues. CDR3 sequence: CASSELGGGPYEQYF. CDR3 DNA (partial): TGTGCCAGCAGTGAATTGGGTGGTGGGCCGTACGAG.

The sequenced CDR3 bases are TGTGCCTGTAGAACCCGGGACAGAGTCTACGAC. Translated: CACRTRDRVYD. In full, the CDR3 is CACRTRDRVYDYTF. V and J are TRBV30 and TRBJ1-2; 7 bases are a match to TRBD1. The DNA ends 3 residues before the CDR3 does, and the rest of the CDR3 is filled in from the germline J gene. This CDR3 comprises 14 residues. Germline V gene lookup returns CDR1 GTSNPN and CDR2 SVGIG (reference sequence).

This clone was seen many times. From the germline J gene comes the end of the CDR3, since the read stops 3 residues before it. The chain employs TRBV2 and TRBJ2-3; 9 bases line up with TRBD1. Trimming took 3 bases from V and 7 from J; bases not matched to a gene: 8. This CDR3 has 15 residues. Per germline, CDR1 SNHLY and CDR2 FYNNEI. The CDR3: CASSEWDRVENTQYF. CDR3 bases read: TGTGCCAGCAGTGAGTGGGACAGGGTTGAAAATACG.

This clone was seen at least ten times. Read coverage stops 3 residues before the CDR3 terminus; the germline J gene supplies the remainder. The rearrangement joins TRBV5-4 to TRBJ2-7; 9 bases match TRBD2. The J segment lost 5 bases and the V segment lost 4 bases, leaving 13 bases of the junction unmatched. Germline V lookup: CDR1 SGHNT, CDR2 YYREEE (reference sequence). CDR3 length equals 16 residues. CDR3 protein: CASSAGGSGGIHEQYF. The part of the CDR3 DNA that was read is TGTGCCAGCAGCGCAGGAGGGAGCGGGGGGATCCACGAG.

Many counts were recorded for this clone. With the read ending 3 residues before the CDR3 end, the germline J gene is used to fill in that end. The chain employs TRBV7-9 and TRBJ1-1; tentative D call: TRBD1 (5 bases). The CDR3 consists of 13 residues. The germline CDR1 and CDR2 sequences are SEHNR and FQNEAQ (reference sequence). With 1 base removed from V and 7 bases from J, the gap between germline ends came to 10 bases. CDR3 sequence reads: CASSLVGGVEAFF. Incomplete CDR3 DNA: TGTGCCAGCAGCTTAGTGGGAGGGGTTGAA.

This clone was found many times. The read terminates 3 residues before the CDR3 end, so the remaining end is supplied by the germline J gene. The rearrangement links TRBV10-3 to TRBJ1-6; 8 bases map to TRBD1. The CDR3 contains 14 residues. V shed 9 bases and J 5 bases; nucleotides not matched to a gene: 6. The germline V gene has CDR1 ENHRY and CDR2 SYGVKD. The sequenced CDR3 bases are TGTGCCATGGGGACAGGAGTGAATAATTCACCC. It translates to CAMGTGVNNSP. In full, the CDR3 reads CAMGTGVNNSPLHF.

This clone was counted at least ten times. The CDR3 is cut off 3 residues early in the read; its end comes from the germline J gene. The genes are TRBV19 and TRBJ1-1; D not resolved. Germline V gene data show CDR1 as LNHDA and CDR2 as SQIVND (reference sequence). V was clipped by 4 bases and J by 1 base, with 4 bases between them. The CDR3 covers 12 residues. The sequenced CDR3 bases are TGTGCCAGTAGTAGGGCGAACACTGAA. Translating gives CASSRANTE. The whole CDR3 sequence reads CASSRANTEAFF. Supplemented by reference TRBV19 and TRBJ1-1, the full variable domain reads DGGITQSPKYLFRKEGQNVTLSCEQNLNHDAMYWYRQDPGQGLRLIYYSQIVNDFQKGDIAEGYSVSREKKESFPLTVTSAQKNPTAFYLCASSRANTEAFFGQGTRLTVV.

This clone appeared many times. Read coverage stops 3 residues before the CDR3 terminus; the germline J gene supplies the remainder. The rearrangement uses TRBV4-1 and TRBJ1-4, with 7 bases aligning to TRBD1. Trimming took 3 bases from V and 2 from J; bases not matched to a gene: 0. The CDR3 consists of 14 residues. In germline, CDR1 is MGHRA, CDR2 YSYEKL. The CDR3 is CASSQGQTNEKLFF. The covered CDR3 bases are TGCGCCAGCAGCCAGGGACAGACTAATGAAAAA.

The sample holds a few counts of this clone. Read coverage stops 3 residues before the CDR3 terminus; the germline J gene supplies the remainder. V is TRBV7-6 and J is TRBJ2-3; 8 positions match TRBD2. Germline CDR1 reads SGHVS; CDR2 reads FNYEAQ. V shed 5 bases and J 3 bases; nucleotides not matched to a gene: 4. CDR3 length: 14 residues. CDR3 DNA (partial): TGTGCCAGCAGCCCCGGGGGGGGGACAGATACG. Residues: CASSPGGGTDT. The full CDR3 reads CASSPGGGTDTQYF.

This clone came up many times. The CDR3 goes on 3 residues after the read ends, and that part is filled in from the germline J gene. V is TRBV18 and J is TRBJ1-3, with D maybe TRBD1 (6 bases). CDR3 length: 16 residues. The germline V gene encodes CDR1 KGHSH and CDR2 LQKENI. V lost 2 bases to trimming and J lost 4 bases, with 15 bases between them. The CDR3 region is CASSPEGGSLGNTIYF. The covered CDR3 bases are TGTGCCAGCTCACCAGAAGGGGGAAGTCTCGGAAACACC.

The sample holds many counts of this clone. The read ends 3 residues shy of where the CDR3 ends; the end is completed using the germline J gene. V is TRBV27 and J is TRBJ1-2, with 9 nucleotides matching TRBD1. The CDR3 runs to 17 residues. Trimming at V came to 5 bases and at J to 4 bases, leaving 14 bases not matched to a gene. Germline V gives CDR1 MNHEY, CDR2 SMNVEV (reference sequence). The CDR3 here is CASSPPNPGTGFYGYTF. CDR3 DNA, as far as it was read: TGTGCCAGCAGTCCGCCCAATCCCGGGACAGGGTTCTATGGC.

This clone showed up many times. The read is 3 residues too short to cover the CDR3 end, so that end is filled in from the germline J gene. The chain links TRBV7-7 to TRBJ2-2; 9 bases are a match to TRBD1. In germline, CDR1 is SSHAT, CDR2 FNYEAQ (reference sequence). V lost 8 bases and J lost 6; bases outside the gene matches: 13. There are 16 residues in the CDR3. Partial CDR3 DNA: TGTGCCAGCGCCGGGGGAGACAGGGGGTATTCCGGGGAG. It encodes CASAGGDRGYSGE. From start to end, the CDR3 is CASAGGDRGYSGELFF.

This clone was seen many times. Sequencing ends 3 residues short of the CDR3 end; the germline J gene provides the rest. The chain combines TRBV19 with TRBJ2-2, with unresolved D. This CDR3 is built from 13 residues. Trimming removed 4 bases at V and 5 bases at J, with 8 bases between. Germline CDR1 and CDR2: LNHDA and SQIVND (reference sequence). The CDR3 protein is CASSKASTGELFF. CDR3 DNA (partial): TGTGCCAGTAGTAAAGCCTCAACCGGGGAG.

At least ten counts were recorded for this clone. The sequence runs out 3 residues before the end of the CDR3; the remainder is reconstructed from the germline J gene. The chain couples TRBV5-1 to TRBJ1-3, with a tentative D call TRBD1 (5 bases). Germline CDR1 and CDR2: SGHRS and YFSETQ. V lost 1 base and J 2 bases, leaving 16 bases between the germline ends. This CDR3 region has 17 residues. The DNA read from the CDR3 is TGCGCCAGCAGCTTGAGTAGGGGCGGCTGGGCTGGAAACACC. Translation gives CASSLSRGGWAGNT. The full CDR3 sequence reads CASSLSRGGWAGNTIYF.

This clone was observed many times. The read ends 3 residues early relative to the CDR3; the germline J gene fills the gap. The chain has TRBV9 and TRBJ2-7, with 8 bases that match TRBD1. This CDR3 has 15 residues. Germline V gives CDR1 SGDLS, CDR2 YYNGEE. V lost 0 bases to trimming and J lost 4 bases; unmatched junction nucleotides: 6. CDR3 DNA, as far as it was read: TGTGCCAGCAGCGTAGCAGGGGGCCAGGGTTACGAG. It encodes CASSVAGGQGYE. The whole CDR3 sequence is CASSVAGGQGYEQYF.

Many counts were recorded for this clone. The missing CDR3 end, 3 residues past where the read stops, is filled in from the germline J gene. The chain links TRBV10-2 to TRBJ2-3; TRBD2 might be the D (6 bases). This CDR3 comprises 16 residues. Germline loops: CDR1 WSHSY, CDR2 SAAADI. Trimming left V 0 bases short and J 7 bases short, with 17 bases between. The covered CDR3 bases are TGCGCCAGCAGTGAGTCGATTCGGCTAGCGCAACATACG. Translated: CASSESIRLAQHT. The entire CDR3 protein reads CASSESIRLAQHTQYF.

This clone was found many times. Here the CDR3 reads CSAAVERYQYF. The sequenced part of the CDR3 DNA is TGCAGCGCCGCGGTCGAGAGGTAT. The V call is TRBV29-1, the J call TRBJ2-4; no clear D. The read ends 3 residues shy of where the CDR3 ends; the end is completed using the germline J gene. The CDR3 spans 11 residues. Germline V gives CDR1 SQVTM, CDR2 ANQGSEA. The variable domain in full, with the rest retrieved from reference TRBV29-1 and TRBJ2-4, is SAVISQKPSRDICQRGTSLTIQCQVDSQVTMMFWYRQQPGQSLTLIATANQGSEATYESGFVIDKFPISRPNLTFSTLTVSNMSPEDSSIYLCSAAVERYQYFGAGTRLSVL.

This clone came up many times. The CDR3 extends 3 residues past the end of the read, so its final part is completed from the germline J gene. The J gene is TRBJ1-4, the V gene TRBV5-4; TRBD1 agrees at 9 bases. CDR1 SGHNT and CDR2 YYREEE come from the germline V gene (reference sequence). The CDR3 is 15 residues long. V shed 2 bases and J 7 bases; nucleotides not matched to a gene: 6. Partial CDR3 DNA: TGTGCCAGCAGCTTACGGACAGGGGAGCTTGAAAAA. The encoded protein is CASSLRTGELEK. Given in full, the CDR3 is CASSLRTGELEKLFF. Full variable domain (rest looked up from reference TRBV5-4 and TRBJ1-4): ETGVTQSPTHLIKTRGQQVTLRCSSQSGHNTVSWYQQALGQGPQFIFQYYREEENGRGNFPPRFSGLQFPNYSSELNVNALELDDSALYLCASSLRTGELEKLFFGSGTQLSVL.

This clone has a count of ten or more. Mismatch with germline at one junction end may stem from a read error. The CDR3 extends 3 residues past the end of the read, so its final part is completed from the germline J gene. V usage is TRBV20-1 and J usage is TRBJ1-5; D possibly corresponds to TRBD1 (5 bases). The germline gives CDR1 DFQATT, CDR2 SNEGSKA (reference sequence). The CDR3 sequence is 16 residues long. CDR3 bases read: TGCAGTGCCAGAGAGGGGATGGACTATAGCAATCAGCCC. Protein: CSAREGMDYSNQP. The complete CDR3 protein is CSAREGMDYSNQPQHF.

This clone was found many times. Sequencing ends 3 residues short of the CDR3 end; the germline J gene provides the rest. The chain couples TRBV10-2 to TRBJ2-5; 7 bases align to TRBD2. The germline gives CDR1 WSHSY, CDR2 SAAADI. The ends lost 6 bases at V and 1 base at J; junction bases unmatched: 8. The CDR3 length is 15 residues. The CDR3 protein is CASRTAGEPQETQYF. CDR3 DNA, as far as it was read: TGCGCCAGCAGGACGGCGGGGGAACCCCAAGAGACC.

This clone was detected ten times or more. The CDR3 goes on 3 residues after the read ends, and that part is filled in from the germline J gene. The chain links TRBV7-8 to TRBJ2-1, with 12 bases that match TRBD2. Germline V CDR1 and CDR2: SGHVS, FQNEAQ. The CDR3 has 18 amino acids. J gave up 7 bases and V 0 bases, and 10 bases lay outside the gene matches. The part of the CDR3 DNA that was read is TGTGCCAGCAGCTTAGCGGTCGTCAGACTAGCGGGAGAGAATGAG. Protein product: CASSLAVVRLAGENE. The full CDR3 protein is CASSLAVVRLAGENEQFF.

This clone showed up many times. CDR3 amino acids: CASSLMIRSQEKLFF. CDR3 DNA, as far as it was read: TGTGCCAGCAGCTTAATGATAAGGTCGCAGGAAAAA. The V and J genes are TRBV7-2 and TRBJ1-4; D is unresolved. Read data end 3 residues before the CDR3 end; the end is taken from the germline J gene. This CDR3 contains 15 residues. Germline CDR1 and CDR2: SGHTA and FQGNSA. V was clipped by 2 bases and J by 8 bases, with 15 bases between them.

The sample holds many counts of this clone. The CDR3 end falls 3 residues outside the read, so it is completed with the germline J gene. The chain employs TRBV5-1 and TRBJ2-1; no clear D. Deletions cut 1 base from V and 4 bases from J, with 12 bases between. In germline, CDR1 is SGHRS, CDR2 YFSETQ. This CDR3 has 15 residues. CDR3 DNA (partial): TGCGCCAGCAGCTTGACGACTCCCGCGTACAATGAG. Its translation: CASSLTTPAYNE. The entire CDR3 protein is CASSLTTPAYNEQFF.

This clone has ten or more counts. The sequenced fragment ends 3 residues before the CDR3 boundary, so the rest is inferred from the germline J gene. V gene TRBV5-1 combines with J gene TRBJ1-6, with a weak D call TRBD1 (5 bases). The CDR3 loop spans 16 amino acids. The V gene lost 4 bases and the J gene lost 8 bases, with 19 bases spanning the gap. From germline, CDR1 is SGHRS and CDR2 YFSETQ. The CDR3 sequence is CASSPVVRGEDSPLHF. The DNA read from the CDR3 is TGCGCCAGCAGCCCCGTCGTTAGGGGTGAAGATTCACCC.

This clone was detected ten times or more. The sequence runs out 3 residues before the end of the CDR3; the remainder is reconstructed from the germline J gene. The chain carries TRBV6-2 or TRBV6-3 and TRBJ1-5; no clear D gene. Germline CDR1 and CDR2: MNHEY and SVGEGT. Trimming shortened V by 6 bases and J by 9 bases, and 18 bases separated the two germline ends. The CDR3 runs to 14 residues. The CDR3 DNA, read in part, is TGTGCCAGCAGCAACCGGTTGCCCTTGCCGCCC. It specifies CASSNRLPLPP. The complete CDR3 protein is CASSNRLPLPPQHF.